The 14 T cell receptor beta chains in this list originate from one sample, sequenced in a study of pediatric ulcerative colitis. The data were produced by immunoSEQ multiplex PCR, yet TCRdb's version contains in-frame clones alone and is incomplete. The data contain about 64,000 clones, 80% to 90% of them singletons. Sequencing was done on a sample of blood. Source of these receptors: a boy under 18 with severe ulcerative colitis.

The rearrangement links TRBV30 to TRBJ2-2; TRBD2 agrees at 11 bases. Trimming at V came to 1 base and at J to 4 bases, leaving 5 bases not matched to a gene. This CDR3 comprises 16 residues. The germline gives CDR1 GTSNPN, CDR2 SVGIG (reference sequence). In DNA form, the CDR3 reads TGTGCCTGGAGTGGGCTAGCGGGAGGTCCCACCGGGGAGCTGTTTTTT. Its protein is CAWSGLAGGPTGELFF.

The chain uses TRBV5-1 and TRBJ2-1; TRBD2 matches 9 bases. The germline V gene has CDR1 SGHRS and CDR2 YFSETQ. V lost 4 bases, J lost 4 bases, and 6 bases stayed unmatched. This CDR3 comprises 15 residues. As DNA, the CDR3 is TGCGCCAGCAGCCTTAGCGGGAGTGTTTACAATGAGCAGTTCTTC. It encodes CASSLSGSVYNEQFF.

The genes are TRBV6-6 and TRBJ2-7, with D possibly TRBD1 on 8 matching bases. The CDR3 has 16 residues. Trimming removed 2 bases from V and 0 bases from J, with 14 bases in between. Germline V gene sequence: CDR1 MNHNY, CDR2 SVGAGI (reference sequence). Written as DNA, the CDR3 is TGTGCCAGCAGTTACCGGACAGGGACTACCTCCTACGAGCAGTACTTC. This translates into CASSYRTGTTSYEQYF.

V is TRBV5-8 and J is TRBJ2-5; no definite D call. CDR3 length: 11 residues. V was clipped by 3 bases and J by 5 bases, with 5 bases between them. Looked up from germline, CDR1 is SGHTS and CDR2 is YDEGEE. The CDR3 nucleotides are TGTGCCAGCAGCTACGTGGAGACCCAGTACTTC. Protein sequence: CASSYVETQYF.

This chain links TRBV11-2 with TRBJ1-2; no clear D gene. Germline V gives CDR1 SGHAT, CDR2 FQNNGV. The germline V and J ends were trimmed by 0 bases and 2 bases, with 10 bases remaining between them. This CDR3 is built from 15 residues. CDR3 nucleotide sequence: TGTGCCAGCAGCTTAGACCAGGTGCTAAACTATGGCTACACCTTC. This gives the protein CASSLDQVLNYGYTF.

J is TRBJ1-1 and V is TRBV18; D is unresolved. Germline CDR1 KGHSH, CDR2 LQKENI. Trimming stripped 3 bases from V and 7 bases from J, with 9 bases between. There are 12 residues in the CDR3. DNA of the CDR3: TGTGCCAGCTCACCCACGACAAGTGAAGCTTTCTTT. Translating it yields CASSPTTSEAFF.

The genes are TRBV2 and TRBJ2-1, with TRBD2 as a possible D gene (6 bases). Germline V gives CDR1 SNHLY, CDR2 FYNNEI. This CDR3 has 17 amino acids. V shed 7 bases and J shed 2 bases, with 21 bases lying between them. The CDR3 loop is CASTGLLNPAAYNEQFF. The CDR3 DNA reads TGTGCCAGCACGGGACTCCTTAACCCCGCGGCCTACAATGAGCAGTTCTTC.

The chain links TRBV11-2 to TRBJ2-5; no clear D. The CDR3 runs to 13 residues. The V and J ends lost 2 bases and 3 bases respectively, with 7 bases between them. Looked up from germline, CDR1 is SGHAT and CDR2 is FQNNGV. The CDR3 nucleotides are TGTGCCAGCAGCTTATCTGGAAAAGAGACCCAGTACTTC. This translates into CASSLSGKETQYF.

CDR3 bases: TGTGCCAGCACCCTCCGGATACAGTCCTACAATGAGCAGTTCTTC. Protein sequence: CASTLRIQSYNEQFF. The chain joins TRBV6-1 to TRBJ2-1; D remains ambiguous. Trimming cost V 7 bases and J 1 base, with 14 bases left between them. This CDR3 is 15 amino acids long. CDR1 and CDR2 (germline): MNHNS, SASEGT.

CDR3 sequence (DNA): TGTGCCAGCAGTACCGAAACTAGCACAGATACGCAGTATTTT. It yields the protein CASSTETSTDTQYF. V gene TRBV6-6 combines with J gene TRBJ2-3; D is unclear. V lost 5 bases and J 0 bases, leaving 9 bases between the germline ends. Germline values: CDR1 MNHNY, CDR2 SVGAGI (reference sequence). The CDR3 has 14 residues.

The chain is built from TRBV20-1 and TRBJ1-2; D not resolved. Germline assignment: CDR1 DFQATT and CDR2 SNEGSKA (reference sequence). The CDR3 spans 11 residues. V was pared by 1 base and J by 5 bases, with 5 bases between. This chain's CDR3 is CSARVPYGYTF. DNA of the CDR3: TGCAGTGCTAGAGTACCGTATGGCTACACCTTC.

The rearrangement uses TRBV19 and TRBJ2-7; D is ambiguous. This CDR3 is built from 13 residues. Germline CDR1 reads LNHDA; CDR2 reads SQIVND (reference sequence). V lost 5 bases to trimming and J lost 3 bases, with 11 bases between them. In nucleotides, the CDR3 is TGTGCCAGTAGTTACACGCTACACTACGAGCAGTACTTC. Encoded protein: CASSYTLHYEQYF. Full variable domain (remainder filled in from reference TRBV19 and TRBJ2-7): DGGITQSPKYLFRKEGQNVTLSCEQNLNHDAMYWYRQDPGQGLRLIYYSQIVNDFQKGDIAEGYSVSREKKESFPLTVTSAQKNPTAFYLCASSYTLHYEQYFGPGTRLTVT.

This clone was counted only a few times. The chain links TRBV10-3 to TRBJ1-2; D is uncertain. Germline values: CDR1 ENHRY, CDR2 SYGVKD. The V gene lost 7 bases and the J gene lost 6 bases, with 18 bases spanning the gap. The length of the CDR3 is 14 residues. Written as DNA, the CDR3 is TGTGCCATCACCCTAGAACCCAGCCTAAATGGCTACACCTTC. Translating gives CAITLEPSLNGYTF.

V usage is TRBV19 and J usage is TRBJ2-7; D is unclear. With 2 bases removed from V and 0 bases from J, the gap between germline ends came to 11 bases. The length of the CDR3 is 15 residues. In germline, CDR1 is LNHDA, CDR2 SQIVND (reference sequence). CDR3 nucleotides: TGTGCCAGTAGTATAAGCCAGTACGGCTCCTACGAGCAGTACTTC. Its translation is CASSISQYGSYEQYF.